The rows below give T cell receptor beta chains drawn from one sample of a study of CD8+ T cells in alopecia areata. The data were produced by immunoSEQ multiplex PCR, yet TCRdb's version contains in-frame clones alone and is incomplete. The table has about 140,000 clones, about 47% seen once. This sample comprised CD4+ T cells sorted from blood, obtained at week 0. Receptors were obtained from a human donor with alopecia areata. Both conserved end residues are part of each CDR3. A D gene is named only where the DNA matches it firmly. The size field is filled for only some rows; it gives once, few, many or a size class.

v_gene: TRBV19; d_gene: -; abundance: few; j_gene: TRBJ2-2; CDR3nt: TGTGCCAGTAACGGAGGCCCGAACACCGGGGAGCTGTTTTTT; CDR3aa: CASNGGPNTGELFF
v_gene: TRBV15; d_gene: TRBD2; abundance: -; j_gene: TRBJ2-1; CDR3nt: TGTGCCACCAGCAGAGATCGGGCGGGAGTAGGCAATGAGCAGTTCTTC; CDR3aa: CATSRDRAGVGNEQFF
v_gene: TRBV7-6; d_gene: TRBD1; abundance: -; j_gene: TRBJ1-3; CDR3nt: TGTGCCAGCAGCTTAGCCCCGGACAGGGCTGGAAACACCATATATTTT; CDR3aa: CASSLAPDRAGNTIYF
v_gene: TRBV19; d_gene: -; abundance: few; j_gene: TRBJ2-7; CDR3nt: TGTGCCAGCGCCCCCAGGGATCGCGACGAGCAGTACTTC; CDR3aa: CASAPRDRDEQYF
v_gene: TRBV5-1; d_gene: -; abundance: -; j_gene: TRBJ1-4; CDR3nt: TGCGCCAGCAGCTTGGCGTCCACAGCTGATGAAAAACTGTTTTTT; CDR3aa: CASSLASTADEKLFF
v_gene: TRBV2; d_gene: TRBD1; abundance: few; j_gene: TRBJ2-6; CDR3nt: TGTGCCAGCAGTAAACACAGGGGGCCTGGGGCCAACGTCCTGACTTTC; CDR3aa: CASSKHRGPGANVLTF
v_gene: TRBV30; d_gene: -; abundance: -; j_gene: TRBJ2-1; CDR3nt: TGTGCCTGGAAAAGGGGGGGGGCCCCGTACCGCAATGAGCAGTTCTTC; CDR3aa: CAWKRGGAPYRNEQFF
v_gene: TRBV27; d_gene: TRBD1; abundance: once; j_gene: TRBJ1-5; CDR3nt: TGTGCCAGCAGAATAGGACAGGGCGGCAATCAGCCCCAGCATTTT; CDR3aa: CASRIGQGGNQPQHF
v_gene: TRBV7-7; d_gene: -; abundance: -; j_gene: TRBJ2-2; CDR3nt: TGTGCCAGCAGCCCCGGTGCAGGCTATCCCGGGGAGCTGTTTTTT; CDR3aa: CASSPGAGYPGELFF
v_gene: TRBV5-1; d_gene: -; abundance: -; j_gene: TRBJ2-1; CDR3nt: TGCGCCAGCGCGGCTGGGGGCACCGGGGTGAATGAGCAGTTCTTC; CDR3aa: CASAAGGTGVNEQFF
v_gene: TRBV2; d_gene: TRBD2; abundance: -; j_gene: TRBJ2-5; CDR3nt: TGTGCCAGCAGTGATGGTTTAGCGGGAGGGTGGTACCAAGAGACCCAGTACTTC; CDR3aa: CASSDGLAGGWYQETQYF
v_gene: TRBV30; d_gene: -; abundance: few; j_gene: TRBJ1-4; CDR3nt: TGTGCCTGGCGCAGACAGGATGAAAAACTGTTTTTT; CDR3aa: CAWRRQDEKLFF
v_gene: TRBV28; d_gene: -; abundance: -; j_gene: TRBJ2-7; CDR3nt: TGTGCCAGCAAGGGCAGGGGATGGTTTCCCGAGCAGTACTTC; CDR3aa: CASKGRGWFPEQYF
v_gene: TRBV6-5; d_gene: -; abundance: -; j_gene: TRBJ2-5; CDR3nt: TGTGCCAGCAGTTACGGGCTAGGGGGGAAGACCCAGTACTTC; CDR3aa: CASSYGLGGKTQYF
v_gene: TRBV7-9; d_gene: -; abundance: few; j_gene: TRBJ2-2; CDR3nt: TGTGCCAGCAGCCGAGATCGATTCGGGGAGCTGTTTTTT; CDR3aa: CASSRDRFGELFF
v_gene: TRBV28; d_gene: -; abundance: few; j_gene: TRBJ2-3; CDR3nt: TGTGCCAGCAGCCTTTCCCGGGGCACGGATACGCAGTATTTT; CDR3aa: CASSLSRGTDTQYF
v_gene: TRBV10-3; d_gene: -; abundance: -; j_gene: TRBJ2-1; CDR3nt: TGTGCCATCAGACAGGGTTCCGATGAGCAGTTCTTC; CDR3aa: CAIRQGSDEQFF
v_gene: TRBV27; d_gene: -; abundance: few; j_gene: TRBJ2-1; CDR3nt: TGTGCCAGCAGTTTAGTGGGGGTTGAGCAGTTCTTC; CDR3aa: CASSLVGVEQFF
v_gene: TRBV5-1; d_gene: -; abundance: -; j_gene: TRBJ1-1; CDR3nt: TGCGCCAGCAGCCCAGGACCTAACACTGAAGCTTTCTTT; CDR3aa: CASSPGPNTEAFF
v_gene: TRBV2; d_gene: -; abundance: -; j_gene: TRBJ2-7; CDR3nt: TGTGCCAGCAGTGATAACCGGGCCGTGCAGTACTTC; CDR3aa: CASSDNRAVQYF
v_gene: TRBV18; d_gene: TRBD1; abundance: -; j_gene: TRBJ2-7; CDR3nt: TGTGCCAGCTCAACATTACCGGGACAGGGTTCGACGAACGAGCAGTACTTC; CDR3aa: CASSTLPGQGSTNEQYF
v_gene: TRBV6-1; d_gene: -; abundance: -; j_gene: TRBJ2-1; CDR3nt: TGTGCCAGCAGTGAAAGGATAGCGTCCTCCTACAATGAGCAGTTCTTC; CDR3aa: CASSERIASSYNEQFF
v_gene: TRBV6-5; d_gene: -; abundance: -; j_gene: TRBJ2-3; CDR3nt: TGTGCCAGCAGTTACTCGCGAGGAAGAACAGATACGCAGTATTTT; CDR3aa: CASSYSRGRTDTQYF
v_gene: TRBV9; d_gene: TRBD2; abundance: few; j_gene: TRBJ2-7; CDR3nt: TGTGCCAGCAGCATATCTGGGACTACCTACGAGCAGTACTTC; CDR3aa: CASSISGTTYEQYF
v_gene: TRBV10-3; d_gene: -; abundance: -; j_gene: TRBJ1-2; CDR3nt: TGTGCCATCAGGGAGGGCTCCTTTGGGGGCTACACCTTC; CDR3aa: CAIREGSFGGYTF
v_gene: TRBV7-2; d_gene: -; abundance: -; j_gene: TRBJ2-3; CDR3nt: TGTGCCAGCAGCTTCTCAGGGGAGGGCACAGATACGCAGTATTTT; CDR3aa: CASSFSGEGTDTQYF
v_gene: TRBV5-1; d_gene: -; abundance: -; j_gene: TRBJ2-3; CDR3nt: TGCGCCAGCAGCCGGGACGACACAGATACGCAGTATTTT; CDR3aa: CASSRDDTDTQYF
v_gene: TRBV2; d_gene: -; abundance: -; j_gene: TRBJ1-2; CDR3nt: TGTGCCAGCAGACCCGGGACGGGATATGGCTACACCTTC; CDR3aa: CASRPGTGYGYTF
v_gene: TRBV11-3; d_gene: -; abundance: -; j_gene: TRBJ2-2; CDR3nt: TGTGCCAGCAGCTTAGGAATCATGGGGAGGACGAACACCGGGGAGCTGTTTTTT; CDR3aa: CASSLGIMGRTNTGELFF
v_gene: TRBV5-1; d_gene: -; abundance: few; j_gene: TRBJ1-1; CDR3nt: TGCGCCAGCAGCTTCCGGGGCTTAGTGGCTGAAGCTTTCTTT; CDR3aa: CASSFRGLVAEAFF
v_gene: TRBV5-1; d_gene: TRBD2; abundance: -; j_gene: TRBJ2-2; CDR3nt: TGCGCCAGCAGCTTGGCGGATAGCGGGAGATCGGACACCGGGGAGCTGTTTTTT; CDR3aa: CASSLADSGRSDTGELFF